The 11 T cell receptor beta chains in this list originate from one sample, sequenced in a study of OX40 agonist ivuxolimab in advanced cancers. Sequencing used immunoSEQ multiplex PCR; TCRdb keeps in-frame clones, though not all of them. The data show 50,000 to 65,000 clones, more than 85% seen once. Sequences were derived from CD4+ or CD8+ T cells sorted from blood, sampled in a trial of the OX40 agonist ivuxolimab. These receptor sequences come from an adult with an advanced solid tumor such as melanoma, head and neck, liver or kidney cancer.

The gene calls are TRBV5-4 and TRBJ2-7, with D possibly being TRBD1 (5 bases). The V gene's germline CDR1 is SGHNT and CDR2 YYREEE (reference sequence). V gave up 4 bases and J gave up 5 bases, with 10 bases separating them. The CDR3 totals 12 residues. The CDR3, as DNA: TGTGCCAGCAGCGCGCCAGGGAACGAGCAGTACTTC. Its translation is CASSAPGNEQYF. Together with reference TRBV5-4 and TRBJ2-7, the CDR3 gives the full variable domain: ETGVTQSPTHLIKTRGQQVTLRCSSQSGHNTVSWYQQALGQGPQFIFQYYREEENGRGNFPPRFSGLQFPNYSSELNVNALELDDSALYLCASSAPGNEQYFGPGTRLTVT.

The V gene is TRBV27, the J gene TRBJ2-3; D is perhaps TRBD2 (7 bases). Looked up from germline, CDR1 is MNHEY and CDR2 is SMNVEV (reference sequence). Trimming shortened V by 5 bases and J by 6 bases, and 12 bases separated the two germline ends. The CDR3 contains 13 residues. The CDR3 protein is CASSEQGGDTQYF. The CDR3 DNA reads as TGTGCCAGCAGTGAACAGGGAGGGGATACGCAGTATTTT.

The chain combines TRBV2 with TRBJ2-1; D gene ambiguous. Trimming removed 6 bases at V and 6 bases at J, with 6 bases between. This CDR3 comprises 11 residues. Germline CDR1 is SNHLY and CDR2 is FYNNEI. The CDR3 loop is CASSPANEQFF. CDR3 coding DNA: TGTGCCAGCAGCCCAGCCAATGAGCAGTTCTTC. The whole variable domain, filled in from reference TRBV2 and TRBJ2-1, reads EPEVTQTPSHQVTQMGQEVILRCVPISNHLYFYWYRQILGQKVEFLVSFYNNEISEKSEIFDDQFSVERPDGSNFTLKIRSTKLEDSAMYFCASSPANEQFFGPGTRLTVL.

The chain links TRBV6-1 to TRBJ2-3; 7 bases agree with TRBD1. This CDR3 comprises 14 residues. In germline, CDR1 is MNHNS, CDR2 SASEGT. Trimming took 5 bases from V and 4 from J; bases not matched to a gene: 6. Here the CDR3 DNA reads TGTGCCAGCAGTCCTCACAGGGGTGCAGATACGCAGTATTTT. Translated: CASSPHRGADTQYF.

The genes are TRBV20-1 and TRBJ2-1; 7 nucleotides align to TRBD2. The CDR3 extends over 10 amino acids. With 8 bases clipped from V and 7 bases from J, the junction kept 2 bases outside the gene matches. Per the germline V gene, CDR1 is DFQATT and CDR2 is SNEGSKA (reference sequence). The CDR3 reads CSYGGNEQFF. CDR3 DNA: TGCAGTTACGGGGGGAATGAGCAGTTCTTC.

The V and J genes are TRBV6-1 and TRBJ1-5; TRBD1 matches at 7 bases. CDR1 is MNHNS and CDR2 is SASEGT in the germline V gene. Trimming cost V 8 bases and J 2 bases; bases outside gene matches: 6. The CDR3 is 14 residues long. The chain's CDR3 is CASDETGGNQPQHF. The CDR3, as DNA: TGTGCCAGCGACGAAACAGGGGGCAATCAGCCCCAGCATTTT.

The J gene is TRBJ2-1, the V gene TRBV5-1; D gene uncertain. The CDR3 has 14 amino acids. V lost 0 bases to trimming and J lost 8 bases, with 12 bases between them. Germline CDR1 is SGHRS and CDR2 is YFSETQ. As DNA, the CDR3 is TGCGCCAGCAGCTTGGGCTCCCGGTGGGATGAGCAGTTCTTC. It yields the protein CASSLGSRWDEQFF.

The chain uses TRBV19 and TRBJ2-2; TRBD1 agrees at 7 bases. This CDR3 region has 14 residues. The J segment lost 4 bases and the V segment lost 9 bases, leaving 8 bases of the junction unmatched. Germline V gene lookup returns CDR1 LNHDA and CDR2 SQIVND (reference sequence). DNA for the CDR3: TGTGCCAGCCTCCCGGACAGGCGCACCGGGGAGCTGTTTTTT. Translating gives CASLPDRRTGELFF.

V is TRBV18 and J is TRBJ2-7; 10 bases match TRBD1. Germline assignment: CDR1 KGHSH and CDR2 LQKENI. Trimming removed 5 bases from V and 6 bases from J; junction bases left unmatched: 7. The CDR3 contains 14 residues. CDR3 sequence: CASSSGTGDSEQYF. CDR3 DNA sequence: TGTGCCAGCTCATCCGGGACAGGGGATTCCGAGCAGTACTTC.

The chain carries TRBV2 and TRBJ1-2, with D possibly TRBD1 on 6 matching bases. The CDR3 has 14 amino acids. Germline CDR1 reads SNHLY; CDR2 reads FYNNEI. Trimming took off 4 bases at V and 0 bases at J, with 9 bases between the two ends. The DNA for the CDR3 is TGTGCCAGCAGTGTTACAGGGACTAACTATGGCTACACCTTC. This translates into CASSVTGTNYGYTF.

The CDR3 sequence: CASSYGSAGDYGYTF. CDR3 DNA: TGTGCCAGCAGTTACGGCTCGGCAGGGGATTATGGCTACACCTTC. V and J are TRBV6-5 and TRBJ1-2; tentatively, D is TRBD1 (6 bases). The CDR3 loop spans 15 amino acids. V was pared by 2 bases and J by 5 bases, with 15 bases between. CDR1 is MNHEY and CDR2 is SVGAGI in the germline V gene.